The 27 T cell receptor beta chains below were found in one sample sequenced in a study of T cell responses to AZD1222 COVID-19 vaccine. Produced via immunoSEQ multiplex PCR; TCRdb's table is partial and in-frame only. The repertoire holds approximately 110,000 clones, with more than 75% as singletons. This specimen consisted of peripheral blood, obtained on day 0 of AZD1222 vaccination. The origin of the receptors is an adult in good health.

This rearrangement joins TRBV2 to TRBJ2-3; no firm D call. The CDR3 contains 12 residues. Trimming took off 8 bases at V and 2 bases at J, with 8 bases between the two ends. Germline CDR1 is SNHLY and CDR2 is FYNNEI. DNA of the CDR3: TGTGCCAGCCAGGTCTACACAGATACGCAGTATTTT. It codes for CASQVYTDTQYF.

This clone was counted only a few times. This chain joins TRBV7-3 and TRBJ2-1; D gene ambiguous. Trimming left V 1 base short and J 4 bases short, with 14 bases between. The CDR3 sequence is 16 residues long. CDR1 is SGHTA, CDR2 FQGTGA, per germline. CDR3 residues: CASSLISGSYYNEQFF. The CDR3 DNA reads TGTGCCAGCAGCTTAATCTCCGGGTCATATTACAATGAGCAGTTCTTC.

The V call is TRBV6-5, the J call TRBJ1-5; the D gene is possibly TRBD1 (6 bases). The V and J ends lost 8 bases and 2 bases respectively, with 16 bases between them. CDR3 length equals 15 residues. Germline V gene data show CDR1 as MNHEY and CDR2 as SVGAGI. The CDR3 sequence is CASHPPGAGNQPQHF. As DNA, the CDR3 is TGTGCCAGCCACCCCCCGGGGGCGGGCAATCAGCCCCAGCATTTT.

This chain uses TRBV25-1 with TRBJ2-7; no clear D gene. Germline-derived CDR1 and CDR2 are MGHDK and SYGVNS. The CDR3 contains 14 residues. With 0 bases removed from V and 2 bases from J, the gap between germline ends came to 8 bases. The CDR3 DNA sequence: TGTGCCAGCAGTGAATACAGGCCTCCCTACGAGCAGTACTTC. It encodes CASSEYRPPYEQYF.

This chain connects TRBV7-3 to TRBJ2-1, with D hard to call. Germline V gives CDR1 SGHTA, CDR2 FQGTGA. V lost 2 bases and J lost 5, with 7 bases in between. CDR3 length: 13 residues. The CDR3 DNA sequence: TGTGCCAGCAGCTTAGGGCAGAACAATGAGCAGTTCTTC. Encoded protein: CASSLGQNNEQFF.

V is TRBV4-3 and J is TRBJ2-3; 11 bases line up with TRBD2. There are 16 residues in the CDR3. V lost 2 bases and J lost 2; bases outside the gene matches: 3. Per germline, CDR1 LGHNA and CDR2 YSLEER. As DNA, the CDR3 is TGCGCCAGCAGCCAACTTAGCGGGGGGGTCACAGATACGCAGTATTTT. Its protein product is CASSQLSGGVTDTQYF.

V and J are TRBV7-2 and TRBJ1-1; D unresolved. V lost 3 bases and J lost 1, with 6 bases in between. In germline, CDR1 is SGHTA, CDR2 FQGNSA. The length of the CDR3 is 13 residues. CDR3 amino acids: CASSFDQNTEAFF. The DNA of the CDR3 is TGTGCCAGCAGCTTTGACCAGAACACTGAAGCTTTCTTT.

This CDR3 is CASSLRQTEQYF. The CDR3 DNA reads as TGTGCCAGCAGCCTCCGACAGACTGAGCAGTACTTC. The chain joins TRBV7-2 to TRBJ2-7; a weak D match, TRBD1 (5 bases). This CDR3 region has 12 residues. Germline V CDR1 and CDR2: SGHTA, FQGNSA. The V gene lost 5 bases and the J gene lost 7 bases, with 12 bases spanning the gap. Using reference TRBV7-2 and TRBJ2-7 for the parts outside the CDR3, the full variable domain is GAGVSQSPSNKVTEKGKDVELRCDPISGHTALYWYRQSLGQGLEFLIYFQGNSAPDKSGLPSDRFSAERTGGSVSTLTIQRTQQEDSAVYLCASSLRQTEQYFGPGTRLTVT.

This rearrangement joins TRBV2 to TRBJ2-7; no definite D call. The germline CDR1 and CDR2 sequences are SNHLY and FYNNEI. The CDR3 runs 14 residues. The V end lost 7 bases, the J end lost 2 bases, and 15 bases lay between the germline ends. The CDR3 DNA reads TGTGCCAGCATGGGGATCTGGGGTACCTACGAGCAGTACTTC. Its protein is CASMGIWGTYEQYF.

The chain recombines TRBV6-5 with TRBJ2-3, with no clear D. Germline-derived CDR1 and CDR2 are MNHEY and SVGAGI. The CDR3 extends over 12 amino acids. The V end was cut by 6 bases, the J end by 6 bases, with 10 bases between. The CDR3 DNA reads TGTGCCAGCAGGGACCATATGGATACGCAGTATTTT. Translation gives CASRDHMDTQYF.

The chain's CDR3 is CASSDQSDTIYF. In DNA form, the CDR3 reads TGTGCCAGCAGTGACCAATCGGACACCATATATTTT. This chain connects TRBV6-1 to TRBJ1-3; no firm D call. There are 12 residues in the CDR3. Trimming removed 3 bases at V and 8 bases at J, with 8 bases between. CDR1 is MNHNS, CDR2 SASEGT, per germline.

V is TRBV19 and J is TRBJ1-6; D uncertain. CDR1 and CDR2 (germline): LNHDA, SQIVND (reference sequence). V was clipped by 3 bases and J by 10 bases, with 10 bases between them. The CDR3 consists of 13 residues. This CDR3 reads CASSILGDSPLHF. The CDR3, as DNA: TGTGCCAGTAGTATCCTAGGAGACTCACCCCTCCACTTT.

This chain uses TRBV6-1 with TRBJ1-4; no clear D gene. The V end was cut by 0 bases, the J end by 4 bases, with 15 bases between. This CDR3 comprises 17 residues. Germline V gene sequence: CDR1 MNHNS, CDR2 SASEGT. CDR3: CASSEAWAGLLNEKLFF. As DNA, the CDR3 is TGTGCCAGCAGTGAAGCGTGGGCAGGATTACTTAATGAAAAACTGTTTTTT.

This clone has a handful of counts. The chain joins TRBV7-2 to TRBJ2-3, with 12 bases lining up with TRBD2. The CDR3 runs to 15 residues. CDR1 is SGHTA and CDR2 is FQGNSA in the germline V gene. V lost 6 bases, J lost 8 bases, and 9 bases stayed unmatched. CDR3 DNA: TGTGCCAGCAGTATGCTAGCGGGGGGGCAAGGTACGCAGTATTTT. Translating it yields CASSMLAGGQGTQYF.

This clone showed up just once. CDR3 sequence reads: CASSEYLGWDTIYF. CDR3 sequence (DNA): TGTGCCAGCAGTGAATATCTAGGGTGGGACACCATATATTTT. The chain employs TRBV25-1 and TRBJ1-3; D ambiguous. The germline V gene encodes CDR1 MGHDK and CDR2 SYGVNS. The V end lost 0 bases, the J end lost 8 bases, and 11 bases lay between the germline ends. There are 14 residues in the CDR3.

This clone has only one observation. The CDR3 spells CASSLARVETQYF. As DNA, the CDR3 is TGTGCCAGCAGCCTTGCCAGGGTAGAGACCCAGTACTTC. The chain combines TRBV7-9 with TRBJ2-5; TRBD1 might be the D (5 bases). This CDR3 has 13 amino acids. Germline-derived CDR1 and CDR2 are SEHNR and FQNEAQ (reference sequence). V lost 5 bases to trimming and J lost 4 bases, with 11 bases between them. The whole variable domain, filled in from reference TRBV7-9 and TRBJ2-5, reads DTGVSQNPRHKITKRGQNVTFRCDPISEHNRLYWYRQTLGQGPEFLTYFQNEAQLEKSRLLSDRFSAERPKGSFSTLEIQRTEQGDSAMYLCASSLARVETQYFGPGTRLLVL.

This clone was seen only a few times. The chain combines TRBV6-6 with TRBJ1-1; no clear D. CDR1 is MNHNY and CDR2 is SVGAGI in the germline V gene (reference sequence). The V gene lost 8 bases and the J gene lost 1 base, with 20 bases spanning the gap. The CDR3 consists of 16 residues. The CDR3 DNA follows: TGTGCCAGCGCCCTAAGAGTCGCACAACCGAACACTGAAGCTTTCTTT. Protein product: CASALRVAQPNTEAFF.

CDR3 sequence reads: CASSFSGVGDTEAFF. CDR3 nucleotides: TGTGCCAGCAGCTTTTCAGGGGTGGGGGACACTGAAGCTTTCTTT. This chain connects TRBV7-9 to TRBJ1-1; tentative D call: TRBD1 (6 bases). Germline CDR1 is SEHNR and CDR2 is FQNEAQ (reference sequence). CDR3 length: 15 residues. Trimming pared 3 bases from V and 3 bases from J, leaving 14 bases between.

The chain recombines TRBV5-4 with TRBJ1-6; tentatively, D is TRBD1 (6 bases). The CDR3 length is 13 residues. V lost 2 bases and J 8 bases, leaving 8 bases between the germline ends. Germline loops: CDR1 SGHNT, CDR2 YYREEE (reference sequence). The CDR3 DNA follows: TGTGCCAGCAGCTTAGGGGGGCATTCACCCCTCCACTTT. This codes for CASSLGGHSPLHF.

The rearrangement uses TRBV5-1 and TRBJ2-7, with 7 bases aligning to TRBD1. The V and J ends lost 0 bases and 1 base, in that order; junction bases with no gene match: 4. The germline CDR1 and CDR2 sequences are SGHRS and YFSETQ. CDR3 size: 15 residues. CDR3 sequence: CASSLVTGSSYEQYF. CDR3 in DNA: TGCGCCAGCAGCTTGGTGACAGGGTCATCCTACGAGCAGTACTTC.

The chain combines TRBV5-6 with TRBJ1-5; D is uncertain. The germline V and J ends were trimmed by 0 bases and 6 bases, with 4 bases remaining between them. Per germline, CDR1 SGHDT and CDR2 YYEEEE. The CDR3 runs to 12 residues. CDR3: CASSLGLQPQHF. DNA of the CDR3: TGTGCCAGCAGCTTGGGCCTTCAGCCCCAGCATTTT. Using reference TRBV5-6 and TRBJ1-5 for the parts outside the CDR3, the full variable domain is DAGVTQSPTHLIKTRGQQVTLRCSPKSGHDTVSWYQQALGQGPQFIFQYYEEEERQRGNFPDRFSGHQFPNYSSELNVNALLLGDSALYLCASSLGLQPQHFGDGTRLSIL.

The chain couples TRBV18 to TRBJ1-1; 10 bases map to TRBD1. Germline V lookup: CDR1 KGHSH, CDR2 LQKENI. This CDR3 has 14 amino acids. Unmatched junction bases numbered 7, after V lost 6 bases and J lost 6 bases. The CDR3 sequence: CASSPTGGEAEAFF. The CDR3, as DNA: TGTGCCAGCTCCCCGACAGGGGGCGAAGCTGAAGCTTTCTTT. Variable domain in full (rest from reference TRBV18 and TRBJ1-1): NAGVMQNPRHLVRRRGQEARLRCSPMKGHSHVYWYRQLPEEGLKFMVYLQKENIIDESGMPKERFSAEFPKEGPSILRIQQVVRGDSAAYFCASSPTGGEAEAFFGQGTRLTVV.

CDR3 DNA sequence: TGTGCCAGCAGCGCCCGGGACCGCGAGCAGTACTTC. Translation gives CASSARDREQYF. The chain uses TRBV11-2 and TRBJ2-7, with D possibly being TRBD1 or TRBD2 (5 bases each). V was clipped by 5 bases and J by 6 bases, with 11 bases between them. The V gene's germline CDR1 is SGHAT and CDR2 FQNNGV. The CDR3 has 12 amino acids.

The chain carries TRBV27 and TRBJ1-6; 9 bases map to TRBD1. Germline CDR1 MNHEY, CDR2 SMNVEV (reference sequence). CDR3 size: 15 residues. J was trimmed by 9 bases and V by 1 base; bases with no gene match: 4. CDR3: CASSLWTGAVSPLHF. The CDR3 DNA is TGTGCCAGCAGTTTATGGACAGGGGCGGTTTCACCCCTCCACTTT.

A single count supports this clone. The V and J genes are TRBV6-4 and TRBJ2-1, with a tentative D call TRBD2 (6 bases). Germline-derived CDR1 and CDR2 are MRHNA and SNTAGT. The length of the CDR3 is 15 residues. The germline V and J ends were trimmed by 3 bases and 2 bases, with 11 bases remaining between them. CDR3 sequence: CASSELAEPYNEQFF. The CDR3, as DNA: TGTGCCAGCAGTGAATTAGCGGAGCCCTACAATGAGCAGTTCTTC.

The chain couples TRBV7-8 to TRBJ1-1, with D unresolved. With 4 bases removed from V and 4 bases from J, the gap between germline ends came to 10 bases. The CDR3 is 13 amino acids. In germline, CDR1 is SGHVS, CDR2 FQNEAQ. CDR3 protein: CASSSPKSTEAFF. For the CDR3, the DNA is TGTGCCAGCAGCTCGCCAAAGAGCACTGAAGCTTTCTTT.

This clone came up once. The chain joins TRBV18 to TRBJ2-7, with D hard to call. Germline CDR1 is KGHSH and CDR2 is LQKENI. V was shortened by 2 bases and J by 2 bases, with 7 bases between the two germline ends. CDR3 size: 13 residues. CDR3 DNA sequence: TGTGCCAGCTCACCAAAGGTGGCCTACGAGCAGTACTTC. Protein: CASSPKVAYEQYF.